Listed below are T cell receptor beta chains from one sample, sequenced in a study of blood T cell repertoires in COVID-19. Measured with immunoSEQ multiplex PCR; TCRdb has only the in-frame clones, and not every one. There are just over 300,000 clones in the sample; around nine tenths occur only once, and less than 2% lies in the top ten. The material sequenced was peripheral blood. Receptors originate from a woman aged 25 to 39 with COVID-19, enrolled during active disease. Each CDR3 is given with its conserved first and last residue. The D gene is left open where the match is weak. Rows give clone size only sometimes, using once, few, many, or a class for an expanded clone.

TRBJ1-1 . . TRBV6-5 TGTGCCAGCAGTTACTCGACAGTGGGCAACACTGAAGCTTTCTTT CASSYSTVGNTEAFF
TRBJ1-6 . . TRBV19 TGTGCCAGTAGTATAGGGGGAGGGGGGGACAATTCACCCCTCCACTTT CASSIGGGGDNSPLHF
TRBJ1-1 . . TRBV10-3 TGTGCCATCACAAACGGGGATAGTGAAGCTTTCTTT CAITNGDSEAFF
TRBJ1-2 . . TRBV2 TGTGCCAGCCACGGGACAACCAACTATGGCTACACCTTC CASHGTTNYGYTF
TRBJ1-2 . . TRBV5-1 TGCGCCAGCAGCTTGGGACAACAGAACTATGGCTACACCTTC CASSLGQQNYGYTF
TRBJ1-6 . . TRBV6-5 TGTGCCAGTAAAGCCACAGGGAGGGGGCCCCTCCACTTT CASKATGRGPLHF
TRBJ2-5 . . TRBV6-5 TGTGCCAGCACCCATGTGAGGGAGACCCAGTACTTC CASTHVRETQYF
TRBJ1-2 . TRBD1 TRBV10-3 TGTGCCACATGGGGCGGACAGGACCCTTATGGCTACACCTTC CATWGGQDPYGYTF
TRBJ1-6 . . TRBV2 TGTGCCAGCAGTGAGAGGAGCTCCTATAATTCACCCCTCCACTTT CASSERSSYNSPLHF
TRBJ2-5 . TRBD2 TRBV2 TGTGCCAGCAAAGGGGCGGGGGGAGAGACCCAGTACTTC CASKGAGGETQYF
TRBJ1-1 . . TRBV4-3 TGCGCCAGCAGCCACGACACCCAGTGGAACACTGAAGCTTTCTTT CASSHDTQWNTEAFF
TRBJ2-1 . . TRBV11-3 TGTGCCAGCAGCTCCCTCCTGGCAACAATATACAATGAGCAGTTCTTC CASSSLLATIYNEQFF
TRBJ2-3 . TRBD1 TRBV4-1 TGCGCCAGCAGCCAAGGCGGGACAGGGAACAAGAAGTACACAGATACGCAGTATTTT CASSQGGTGNKKYTDTQYF
TRBJ1-5 once . TRBV10-3 TGTGCCATCAGTGCTAGCGGGAATCAGCCCCAGCATTTT CAISASGNQPQHF
TRBJ2-3 . TRBD1 TRBV6-5 TGTGCCAGCAGGACACAGGGGGGACCCACAGATACGCAGTATTTT CASRTQGGPTDTQYF
TRBJ2-2 . . TRBV6-6 TGTGCCAGCAGTCCCACAGGGTTTGGGGAGCTGTTTTTT CASSPTGFGELFF
TRBJ2-3 . TRBD2 TRBV5-1 TGCGCCAGCAGCAGACTAGCGGGGGTTGGAGATACGCAGTATTTT CASSRLAGVGDTQYF
TRBJ2-2 once . TRBV2 TGTGCCAGCAGTTACTTGAACACCGGGGAGCTGTTTTTT CASSYLNTGELFF
TRBJ2-3 . . TRBV13 TGTGCCAGCAGCTTACGACGGGGAAGTCGGGCCACGCAGTATTTT CASSLRRGSRATQYF
TRBJ1-2 . TRBD1 TRBV19 TGTGCCAGTAGTATGTTGGACAGGGTTCAGGGCTACACCTTC CASSMLDRVQGYTF
TRBJ1-1 . TRBD1 TRBV25-1 TGTGCCAGCAGTGAATTGAAGGGGACAGGGGAAATGAACACTGAAGCTTTCTTT CASSELKGTGEMNTEAFF
TRBJ1-6 . TRBD1 TRBV4-2 TGTGCCAGCAGCCAAGATTATACAGGGGCTTCCTCACCCCTCCACTTT CASSQDYTGASSPLHF
TRBJ1-1 . . TRBV2 TGTGCCAGCAGTCCTAGACAGAGACGGGCAGCTTTCTTT CASSPRQRRAAFF
TRBJ1-2 . . TRBV6-1 TGTGCCAGCAGTGAAGTGTCTGGGCTCGGCTACACCTTC CASSEVSGLGYTF
TRBJ1-3 once TRBD1 TRBV2 TGTGCCAGCAGTCTGGACAGGGTCTCTGGAAACACCATATATTTT CASSLDRVSGNTIYF
TRBJ1-1 once . TRBV5-1 TGCGCCAGCAGCCTGACTCAGGGTGCTGGGAACACTGAAGCTTTCTTT CASSLTQGAGNTEAFF
TRBJ1-5 . . TRBV19 TGTGCCAGTAGTATAACACCGGCAGGGCAGCCCCAGCATTTT CASSITPAGQPQHF
TRBJ1-1 . . TRBV12-3/TRBV12-4 TGTGCCAGCAGTTTAACTTCACGGACAGAAGCTTTCTTT CASSLTSRTEAFF
TRBJ2-3 . . TRBV18 TGTGCCAGCTCACCACCGGGTTCCAAGGGGGCAGATACGCAGTATTTT CASSPPGSKGADTQYF
TRBJ2-6 . . TRBV7-2 TGTGCCAGCAAGCTGGGGGCGTCCTCTGGGGCCAACGTCCTGACTTTC CASKLGASSGANVLTF
TRBJ2-1 . TRBD2 TRBV19 TGTGCCAGTTTTCCTAGCGGGGGGGCCTCCTACAATGAGCAGTTCTTC CASFPSGGASYNEQFF
TRBJ2-6 few . TRBV6-1 TGTGCCAGCGGTGATAGGGGGACAACCTCTGGGGCCAACGTCCTGACTTTC CASGDRGTTSGANVLTF
TRBJ1-2 . . TRBV30 TGTGCCTGGGACCGGGGCAGGGGTTTTGGGGGCTACACCTTC CAWDRGRGFGGYTF
TRBJ1-1 . TRBD1 TRBV5-4 TGTGCCAGCAGCTTTACGGGACAGGAAGATGAAGCTTTCTTT CASSFTGQEDEAFF
TRBJ1-4 . TRBD1 TRBV27 TGTGCCAGCAGTACCAGGGGGCAGGATGAAAAACTGTTTTTT CASSTRGQDEKLFF
TRBJ1-3 . . TRBV5-5 TGTGCCAGCAGCTTGGGGGCCAGTATCATTGGAAACACCATATATTTT CASSLGASIIGNTIYF